This is a list of T cell receptor beta chains from one sample in a study of cytomegalovirus exposure and HLA in healthy donors. Sequencing used immunoSEQ multiplex PCR; TCRdb keeps in-frame clones, though not all of them. The data contain about 150,000 clones, under 80% of them seen just once; the ten biggest clones take up around 1.9%. Input material: PBMCs. The receptors stem from a man aged 25 to 45 in good health and CMV-seronegative. The CDR3 runs from the conserved cysteine through the conserved F or W.

>TRBV27|TRBJ2-2
CASSFSGAYLNTGELFF
>TRBV6-1|TRBJ2-7
CASSSTRGFSYEQYF
>TRBV7-8|TRBJ1-4
CASSLGAGHDEKLFF
>TRBV28|TRBJ1-5
CASSSINQPQHF
>TRBV19|TRBJ1-6
CASSIAGTSYNSPLHF
>TRBV15|TRBJ1-1
CATSRVQGTTEAFF
>TRBV6-5|TRBJ2-5
CASSHRGLGKETQYF
>TRBV4-2|TRBJ2-1
CASSQGRQGVKNEQFF
>TRBV6-1|TRBJ2-7
CASSEADLSYEQYF
>TRBV6-5|TRBJ2-3
CASRLMGLKDTQYF
>TRBV25-1|TRBJ2-5
CASSELVAGTETQYF
>TRBV6-1|TRBJ1-5
CATATANSNQPQHF
>TRBV5-1|TRBJ2-7
CASSLGQENYEQYF
>TRBV9|TRBJ1-2
CASSSTSSGGAGNYGYTF
>TRBV6-1|TRBJ2-5
CASSEAGHPQETQYF
>TRBV6-1|TRBJ1-2
CASRTAYGYTF
>TRBV29-1|TRBJ1-2
CGRTGIDGYPF
>TRBV7-2|TRBJ2-5
CASSPNLGRQETQYF
>TRBV5-5|TRBJ2-1
CASSLRTGEQFF
>TRBV7-6|TRBJ1-1
CASSFSEGAPGTEAFF
>TRBV5-1|TRBJ1-4
CASSLETGEKLFF
>TRBV28|TRBJ2-4
CASRDSQNIQYF
>TRBV27|TRBJ2-1
CASSLPGLPVNEQFF
>TRBV7-9|TRBJ2-3
CASSSFFGSSGDTDTQYF
>TRBV18|TRBJ2-6
CASSPYGGQLSGANVLTF
>TRBV6-5|TRBJ2-7
CASRPGVTYEQYF
>TRBV7-2|TRBJ2-1
CASSSHGTSDNEQFF
>TRBV30|TRBJ1-2
CAWSGQGAGYTF
>TRBV28|TRBJ2-7
CASISRQGQSEQYF
>TRBV27|TRBJ2-6
CASSGDGSGANVLTF
>TRBV6-1|TRBJ1-2
CASSPQGCGYTF
>TRBV7-6|TRBJ2-5
CASSLVGGGGETQYF
>TRBV28|TRBJ2-7
CASKIAAGTVTYEQYF
>TRBV6-1|TRBJ1-2
CASIVSLANYGYTF
>TRBV6-5|TRBJ2-2
CASSWEGVYTGELFF
>TRBV7-9|TRBJ2-6
CASSFGRDGSGANVLTF
>TRBV28|TRBJ2-7
CASSFREGRDYEQYF
>TRBV5-1|TRBJ1-2
CASSSGQGWDGYTF
>TRBV5-6|TRBJ2-4
CASSLQGNIQYF
>TRBV29-1|TRBJ2-7
CSVVVGPSYEQYF
>TRBV30|TRBJ1-1
CAWSVSWNTEAFF
>TRBV27|TRBJ2-7
CASRLGLGQYEQYF
>TRBV19|TRBJ2-3
CATEEGDTQYF
>TRBV28|TRBJ1-6
CASRGRGTADSPLHF
>TRBV9|TRBJ1-4
CASSGDATNEKLFF
>TRBV9|TRBJ1-2
CASSVEGKGSGYTF
>TRBV28|TRBJ1-3
CASSLRFIVRGSGNTIYF
>TRBV28|TRBJ2-1
CASTRGLAGYNEQFF
>TRBV20-1|TRBJ1-2
CSATRDSGSTF
>TRBV18|TRBJ1-4
CASSQGGGEKLFF
>TRBV5-8|TRBJ1-2
CASSLLGDRGPRWRGYTF
>TRBV7-3|TRBJ2-2
CASSPSTGELFF
>TRBV4-2|TRBJ2-3
CASSTLAGRAGTDTQYF
>TRBV2|TRBJ2-7
CASSDGRLAGGSYEQYF